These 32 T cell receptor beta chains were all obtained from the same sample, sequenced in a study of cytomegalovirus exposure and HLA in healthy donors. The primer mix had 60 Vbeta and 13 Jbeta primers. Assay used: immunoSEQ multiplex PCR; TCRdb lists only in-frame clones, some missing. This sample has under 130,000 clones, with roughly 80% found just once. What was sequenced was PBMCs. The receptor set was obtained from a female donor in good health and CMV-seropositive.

Here the CDR3 reads CASSPGGTPKTQYF. The CDR3, as DNA: TGTGCCAGCAGTCCCGGGGGGACTCCGAAGACCCAGTACTTC. V gene TRBV6-6 combines with J gene TRBJ2-5, with 7 bases fitting TRBD2. The germline V gene encodes CDR1 MNHNY and CDR2 SVGAGI (reference sequence). With 5 bases clipped from V and 6 bases from J, the junction kept 9 bases outside the gene matches. The CDR3 is made up of 14 amino acids.

CDR3 coding DNA: TGTGCCAGCAGTGAAGCCCAGGCCCTCGAGCAGTACTTC. It specifies CASSEAQALEQYF. V is TRBV6-1 and J is TRBJ2-7, with unresolved D. The germline CDR1 and CDR2 sequences are MNHNS and SASEGT. This CDR3 is 13 amino acids long. Trimming cost V 0 bases and J 6 bases, with 9 bases left between them.

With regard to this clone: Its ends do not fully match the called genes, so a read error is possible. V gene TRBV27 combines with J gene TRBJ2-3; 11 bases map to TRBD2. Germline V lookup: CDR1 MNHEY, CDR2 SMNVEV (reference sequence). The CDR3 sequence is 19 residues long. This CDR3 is CASSLSFISGRAQTGTQYF. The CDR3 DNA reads TGTGCCAGCAGTTTATCATTCATTAGCGGGAGGGCCCAGACAGGTACGCAGTATTTT.

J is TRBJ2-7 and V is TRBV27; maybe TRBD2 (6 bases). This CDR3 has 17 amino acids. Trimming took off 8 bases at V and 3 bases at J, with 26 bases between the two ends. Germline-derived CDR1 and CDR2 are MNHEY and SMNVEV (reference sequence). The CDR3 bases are TGTGCCAGCTCCCCCGGAGGGGCAAGCAGATCGTTCTACGAGCAGTACTTC. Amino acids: CASSPGGASRSFYEQYF.

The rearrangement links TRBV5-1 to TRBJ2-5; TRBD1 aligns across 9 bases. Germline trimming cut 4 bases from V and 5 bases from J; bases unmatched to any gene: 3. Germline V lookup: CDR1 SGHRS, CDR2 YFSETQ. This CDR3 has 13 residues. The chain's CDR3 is CASSRQGGETQYF. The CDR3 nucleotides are TGCGCCAGCAGCCGACAGGGGGGGGAGACCCAGTACTTC.

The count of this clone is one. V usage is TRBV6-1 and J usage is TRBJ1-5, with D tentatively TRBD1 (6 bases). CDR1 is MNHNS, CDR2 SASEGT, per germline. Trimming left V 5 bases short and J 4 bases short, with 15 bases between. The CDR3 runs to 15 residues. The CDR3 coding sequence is TGTGCCAGCAGTAGAAAAGGACAGTCAAATCAGCCCCAGCATTTT. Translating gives CASSRKGQSNQPQHF.

The CDR3 bases are TGTGCCAGTAGCACCCACACCAACACTGAAGCTTTCTTT. Translation: CASSTHTNTEAFF. The chain employs TRBV19 and TRBJ1-1; no definite D call. Germline CDR1 LNHDA, CDR2 SQIVND (reference sequence). Trimming cost V 6 bases and J 2 bases, with 10 bases left between them. The CDR3 totals 13 residues.

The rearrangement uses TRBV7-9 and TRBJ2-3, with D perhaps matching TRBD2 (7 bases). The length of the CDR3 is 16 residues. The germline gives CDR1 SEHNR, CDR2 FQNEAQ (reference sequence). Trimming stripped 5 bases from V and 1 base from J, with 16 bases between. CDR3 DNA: TGTGCCAGCAGCCCCGGGTGGGGGGGGCGCACAGATACGCAGTATTTT. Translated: CASSPGWGGRTDTQYF.

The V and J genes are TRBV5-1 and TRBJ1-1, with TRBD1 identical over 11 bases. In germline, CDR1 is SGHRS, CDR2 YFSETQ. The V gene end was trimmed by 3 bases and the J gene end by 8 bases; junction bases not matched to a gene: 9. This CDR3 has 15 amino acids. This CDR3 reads CASSWGQGVGLEAFF. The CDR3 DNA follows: TGCGCCAGCAGCTGGGGACAGGGGGTCGGTCTAGAAGCTTTCTTT.

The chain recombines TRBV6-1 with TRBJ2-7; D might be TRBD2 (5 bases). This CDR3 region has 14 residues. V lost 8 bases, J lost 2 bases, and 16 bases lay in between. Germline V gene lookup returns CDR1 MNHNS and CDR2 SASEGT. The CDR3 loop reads CASYAAERAYEQYF. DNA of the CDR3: TGTGCCAGCTACGCAGCTGAGAGGGCCTACGAGCAGTACTTC.

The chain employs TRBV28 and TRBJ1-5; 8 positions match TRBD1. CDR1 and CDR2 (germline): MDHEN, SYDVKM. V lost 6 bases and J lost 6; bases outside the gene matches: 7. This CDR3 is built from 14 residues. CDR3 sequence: CASSPTGGSQPQHF. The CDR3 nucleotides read TGTGCCAGCAGCCCTACAGGGGGTAGTCAGCCCCAGCATTTT.

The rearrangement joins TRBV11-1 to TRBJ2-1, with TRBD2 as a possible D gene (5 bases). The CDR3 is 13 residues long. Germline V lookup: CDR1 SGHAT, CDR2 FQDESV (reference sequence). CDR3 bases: TGTGCGTCAGGCACTAGCTCCTACAATGAGCAGTTCTTC. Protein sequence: CASGTSSYNEQFF.

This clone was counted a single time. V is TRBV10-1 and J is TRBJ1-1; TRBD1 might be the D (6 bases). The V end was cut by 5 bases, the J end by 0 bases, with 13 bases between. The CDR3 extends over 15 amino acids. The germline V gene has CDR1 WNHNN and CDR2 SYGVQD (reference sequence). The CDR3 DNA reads TGCGCCAGCAGTCCTGACAGGTTCATGAACACTGAAGCTTTCTTT. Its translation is CASSPDRFMNTEAFF.

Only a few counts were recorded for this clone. The CDR3 loop is CASSLAAGGNEQFF. In nucleotides, the CDR3 is TGCGCCAGCAGCTTGGCCGCTGGCGGCAATGAGCAGTTCTTC. The chain has TRBV5-1 and TRBJ2-1; D is unresolved. Germline values: CDR1 SGHRS, CDR2 YFSETQ. V lost 0 bases and J lost 6, with 10 bases in between. The CDR3 is made up of 14 amino acids.

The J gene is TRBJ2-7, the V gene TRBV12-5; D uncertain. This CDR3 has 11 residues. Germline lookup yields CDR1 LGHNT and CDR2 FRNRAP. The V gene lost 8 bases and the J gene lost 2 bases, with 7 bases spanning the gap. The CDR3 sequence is CASSAAYEQYF. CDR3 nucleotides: TGTGCTAGTTCCGCGGCCTACGAGCAGTACTTC.

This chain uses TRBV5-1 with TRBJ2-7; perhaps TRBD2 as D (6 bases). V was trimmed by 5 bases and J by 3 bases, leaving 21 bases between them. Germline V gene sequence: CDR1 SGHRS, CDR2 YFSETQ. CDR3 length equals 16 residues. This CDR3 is CASRSGLAGGGYEQYF. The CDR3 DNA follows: TGCGCCAGCAGGTCTGGTCTTGCTGGGGGAGGCTACGAGCAGTACTTC.

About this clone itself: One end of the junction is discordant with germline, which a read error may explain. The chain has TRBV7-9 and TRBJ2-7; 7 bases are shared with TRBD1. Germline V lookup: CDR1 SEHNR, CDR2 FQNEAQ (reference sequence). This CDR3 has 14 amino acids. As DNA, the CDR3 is TGTTCCAGCAGCCCAGGACAGGTATCCTACGAGCAGTACTTC. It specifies CSSSPGQVSYEQYF.

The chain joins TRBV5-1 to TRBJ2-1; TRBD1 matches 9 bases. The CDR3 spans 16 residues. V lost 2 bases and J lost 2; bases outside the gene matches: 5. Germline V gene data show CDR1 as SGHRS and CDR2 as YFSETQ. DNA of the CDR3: TGCGCCAGCAGCTTCACGGGACAGGGAGCCTACAATGAGCAGTTCTTC. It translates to CASSFTGQGAYNEQFF.

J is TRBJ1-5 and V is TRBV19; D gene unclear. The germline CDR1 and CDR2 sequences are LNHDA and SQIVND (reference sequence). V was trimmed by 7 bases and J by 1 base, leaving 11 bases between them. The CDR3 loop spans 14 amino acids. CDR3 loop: CASKPQESNQPQHF. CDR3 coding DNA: TGTGCCAGTAAGCCCCAAGAGAGCAATCAGCCCCAGCATTTT.

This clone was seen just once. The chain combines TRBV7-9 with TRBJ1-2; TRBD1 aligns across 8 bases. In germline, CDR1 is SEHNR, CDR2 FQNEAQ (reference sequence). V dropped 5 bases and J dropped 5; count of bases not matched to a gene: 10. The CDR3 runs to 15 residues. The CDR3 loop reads CASSLNRGEKYGYTF. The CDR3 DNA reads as TGTGCCAGCAGCCTTAACAGGGGGGAAAAATATGGCTACACCTTC.

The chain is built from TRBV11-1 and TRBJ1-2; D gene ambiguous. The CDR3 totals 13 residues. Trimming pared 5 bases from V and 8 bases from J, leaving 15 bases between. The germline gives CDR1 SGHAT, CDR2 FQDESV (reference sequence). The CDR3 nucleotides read TGTGCCAGCAGCGTATACGGGGTCGGGGGCTACACCTTC. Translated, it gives CASSVYGVGGYTF.

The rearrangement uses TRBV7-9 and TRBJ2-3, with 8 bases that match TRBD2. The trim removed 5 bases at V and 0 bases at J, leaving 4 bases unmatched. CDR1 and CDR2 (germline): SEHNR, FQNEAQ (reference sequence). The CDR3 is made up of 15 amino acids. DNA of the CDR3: TGTGCCAGCAGCGAGGGACTAGTTAGCACAGATACGCAGTATTTT. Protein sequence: CASSEGLVSTDTQYF.

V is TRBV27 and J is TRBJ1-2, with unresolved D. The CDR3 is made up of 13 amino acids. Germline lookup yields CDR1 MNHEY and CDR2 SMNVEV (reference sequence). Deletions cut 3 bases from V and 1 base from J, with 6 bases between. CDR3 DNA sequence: TGTGCCAGCAGTTTCGGGTATAACTATGGCTACACCTTC. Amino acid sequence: CASSFGYNYGYTF.

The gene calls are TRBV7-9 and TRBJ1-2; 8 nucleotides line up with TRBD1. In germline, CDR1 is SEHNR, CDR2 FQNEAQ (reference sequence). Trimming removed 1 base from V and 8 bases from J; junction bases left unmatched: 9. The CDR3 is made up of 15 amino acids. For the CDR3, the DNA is TGTGCCAGCAGCTTAGGAGCAGGGGGCGCGGCGGGCTACACCTTC. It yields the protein CASSLGAGGAAGYTF.

The CDR3 DNA reads TGTGCCAGCAGCCTCGACACACACCGCAATCAGCCCCAGCATTTT. Amino acid sequence: CASSLDTHRNQPQHF. The V call is TRBV7-8, the J call TRBJ1-5; no clear D gene. Germline CDR1 is SGHVS and CDR2 is FQNEAQ. V lost 5 bases to trimming and J lost 2 bases, with 13 bases between them. The CDR3 extends over 15 amino acids.

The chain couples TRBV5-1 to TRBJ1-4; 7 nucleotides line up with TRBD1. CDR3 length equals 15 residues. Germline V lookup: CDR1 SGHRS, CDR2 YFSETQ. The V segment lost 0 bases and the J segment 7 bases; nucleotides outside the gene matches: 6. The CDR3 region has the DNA TGCGCCAGCAGCTTGGCGACAGGGCTAGGTGAAAAACTGTTTTTT. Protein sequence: CASSLATGLGEKLFF.

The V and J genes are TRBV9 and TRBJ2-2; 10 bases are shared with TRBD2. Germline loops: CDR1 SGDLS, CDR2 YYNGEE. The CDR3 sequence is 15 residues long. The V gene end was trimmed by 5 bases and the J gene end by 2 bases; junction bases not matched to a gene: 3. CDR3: CASRSGGANTGELFF. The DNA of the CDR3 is TGTGCCAGCAGGAGCGGGGGGGCTAACACCGGGGAGCTGTTTTTT.

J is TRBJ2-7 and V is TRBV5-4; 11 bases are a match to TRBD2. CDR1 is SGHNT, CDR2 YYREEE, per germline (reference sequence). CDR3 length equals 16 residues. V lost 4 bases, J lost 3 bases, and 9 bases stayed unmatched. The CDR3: CASSANPGTSGYEQYF. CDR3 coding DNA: TGTGCCAGCAGCGCGAACCCCGGGACTAGCGGCTACGAGCAGTACTTC.

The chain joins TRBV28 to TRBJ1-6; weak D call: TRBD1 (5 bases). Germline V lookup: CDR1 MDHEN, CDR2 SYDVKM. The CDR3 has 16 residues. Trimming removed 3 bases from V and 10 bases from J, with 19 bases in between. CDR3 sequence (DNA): TGTGCCAGCAGTTTGGACAAGACGAGACAGAGGTCACCCCTCCACTTT. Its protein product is CASSLDKTRQRSPLHF.

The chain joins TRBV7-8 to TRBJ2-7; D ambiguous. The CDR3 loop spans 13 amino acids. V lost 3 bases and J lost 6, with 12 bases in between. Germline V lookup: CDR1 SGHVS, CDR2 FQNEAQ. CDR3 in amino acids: CASSFGSYPEQYF. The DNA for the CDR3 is TGTGCCAGCAGCTTCGGTTCTTATCCCGAGCAGTACTTC.

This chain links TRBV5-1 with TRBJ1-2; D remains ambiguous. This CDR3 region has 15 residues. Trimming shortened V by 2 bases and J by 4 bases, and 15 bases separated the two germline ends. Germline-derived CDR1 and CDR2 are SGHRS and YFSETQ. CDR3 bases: TGCGCCAGCAGCTTCGGACTACCGGGTGGCTATGGCTACACCTTC. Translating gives CASSFGLPGGYGYTF.

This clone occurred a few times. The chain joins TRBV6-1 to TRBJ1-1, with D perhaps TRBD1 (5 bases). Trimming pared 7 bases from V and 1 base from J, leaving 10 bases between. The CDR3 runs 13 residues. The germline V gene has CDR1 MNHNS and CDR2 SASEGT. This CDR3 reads CASMRQGNTEAFF. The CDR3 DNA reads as TGTGCCAGCATGCGCCAGGGGAACACTGAAGCTTTCTTT.